This T cell receptor beta chain was identified during a study of cytomegalovirus exposure and HLA in healthy donors. Study-level background: Counted in an early data release were 85 million or so unique TCRs from HLA-typed donors.

From germline, CDR1 is MDHEN and CDR2 SYDVKM. The length of the CDR3 is 15 residues. The V gene end was trimmed by 6 bases and the J gene end by 4 bases; junction bases not matched to a gene: 10. The PCR was carried out with 60 Vbeta primers and 13 Jbeta primers. The protocol was immunoSEQ multiplex PCR, while the TCRdb copy is restricted to in-frame clones and leaves out a portion. The table lists 140,000 to 150,000 clones. Healthy bone marrow donors supplied every sample. Though nominally healthy at sampling, donors likely had unrecorded immune exposures. Turning to this clone: Antigen: not known.

General study findings and limits: According to an earlier analysis, most TCR beta V segments yielded productive rearrangements about 87% or about 30% of the time.

This receptor was taken from a male donor in good health and CMV-seronegative. The J gene is TRBJ1-2, the V gene TRBV28; 8 positions agree with TRBD1. The sequenced sample was PBMCs. Here the CDR3 DNA reads TGTGCCAGCAGCCCCACCGGGACAGGCGGCTATGGCTACACCTTC. Protein sequence: CASSPTGTGGYGYTF.